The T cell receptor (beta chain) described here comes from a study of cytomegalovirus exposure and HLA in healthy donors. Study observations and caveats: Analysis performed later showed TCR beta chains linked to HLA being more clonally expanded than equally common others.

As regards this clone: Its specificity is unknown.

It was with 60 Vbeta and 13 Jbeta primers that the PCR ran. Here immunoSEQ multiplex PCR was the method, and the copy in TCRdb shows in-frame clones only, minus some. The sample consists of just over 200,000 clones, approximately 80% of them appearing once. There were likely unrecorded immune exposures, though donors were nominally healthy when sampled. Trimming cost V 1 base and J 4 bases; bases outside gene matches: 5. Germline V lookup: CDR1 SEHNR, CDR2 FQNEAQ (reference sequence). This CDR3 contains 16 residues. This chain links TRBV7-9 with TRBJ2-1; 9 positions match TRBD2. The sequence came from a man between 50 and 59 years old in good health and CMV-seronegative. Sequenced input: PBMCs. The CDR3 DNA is TGTGCCAGCAGCTTAGGGGGCGGGAGGGGATACAATGAGCAGTTCTTC. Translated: CASSLGGGRGYNEQFF.